Sequencing of this TCR beta chain was carried out in a study of technical replicates of blood from a handful of donors. The table came from immunoSEQ multiplex PCR; TCRdb's copy has only in-frame clones and leaves some out. The repertoire holds around 81,000 clones, nearly 97% seen once, with 0.3% to 0.4% in the top ten. Sequences were obtained from T cells isolated from PBMCs. This TCR came from a human donor in good health.

CDR3 sequence (DNA): TGCGCCAGCAGCCAACTAGAGGGCGTCTCCTACAATGAGCAGTTCTTC. Its protein is CASSQLEGVSYNEQFF. The chain uses TRBV4-3 and TRBJ2-1; D is possibly TRBD2 (5 bases). Trimming removed 2 bases at V and 0 bases at J, with 11 bases between. There are 16 residues in the CDR3. Germline V lookup: CDR1 LGHNA, CDR2 YSLEER.